This T cell receptor (beta chain) derives from a study of T cell responses to AZD1222 COVID-19 vaccine. TCRdb's copy holds only in-frame clones and misses some; the assay was immunoSEQ multiplex PCR. The data show 100,000 to 150,000 clones, just over 90% seen once. This CDR3 contains 15 residues. Germline V gives CDR1 SEHNR, CDR2 FQNEAQ (reference sequence). V gave up 1 base and J gave up 5 bases, with 14 bases separating them. This clonotype originated in an adult who received the AZD1222 COVID-19 vaccine. The source material was peripheral blood, sampled 28 days after the second AZD1222 dose. This chain links TRBV7-9 with TRBJ1-1; tentatively, D is TRBD1 (6 bases). The CDR3 here is CASSLVEGRGTEAFF. The CDR3 bases are TGTGCCAGCAGCTTAGTGGAGGGAAGGGGGACTGAAGCTTTCTTT.